This TCR beta chain was captured in a study of molecular identifiers for immune sequencing clone quantification. Study conclusions and caveats: It was shown that clones above 20 RNA copies held over 98% of effector molecules, but under 1% in naive cells.

In this sample, this clonotype turned up many times. The antigen is not known. Sorting recovered naive CD8 T cells on a CD8+CD4-CCR7+CD45RA+ profile. Germline V gene sequence: CDR1 SGHVS, CDR2 FNYEAQ. V gave up 1 base and J gave up 7 bases, with 11 bases separating them. The CDR3 contains 14 residues. TCR libraries were built in bulk with a published protocol and specific TCR primers. MiXCR was run by TCRdb on the PCR reads, yielding one entry per CDR3 protein. The data hold around 480,000 distinct CDR3 sequences, with roughly 26% observed a single time. The sequencing input was naive CD8+ T cells from blood, with Jurkat cell RNA spiked in. Documented subset: FACS-sorted CD8+CD4-CCR7+CD45RA+ naive T cells. This sequence originates from a human donor in good health. Some libraries in this study had Jurkat cell RNA spiked in. The chain recombines TRBV7-6 with TRBJ1-5, with unresolved D. CDR3 DNA sequence: TGTGCCAGCAGCTTAGGGCCAATGGGGCAGCCCCAGCATTTT. Translated: CASSLGPMGQPQHF.